The 17 T cell receptor beta chains given below trace back to one sample, sequenced in a study of blood T cell repertoires in COVID-19. Some clones are missing from TCRdb's copy, which holds only in-frame ones; the method was immunoSEQ multiplex PCR. The sample lists a few hundred thousand clones, around 87% occurring once. The sequencing sample was made of PBMCs or T cells enriched from blood (not recorded which). These receptors were obtained from a woman aged 18-29 years with acute COVID-19.

The chain carries TRBV9 and TRBJ1-1, with 8 bases lining up with TRBD1. The V and J ends lost 6 bases and 5 bases, in that order; junction bases with no gene match: 12. The CDR3 is 15 residues long. The germline gives CDR1 SGDLS, CDR2 YYNGEE. The DNA for the CDR3 is TGTGCCAGCAAACCTGTCGGACAGGGCAGTACTGAAGCTTTCTTT. It specifies CASKPVGQGSTEAFF.

This clone is a singleton in its sample. The rearrangement uses TRBV27 and TRBJ1-2; D possibly corresponds to TRBD1 (5 bases). V lost 5 bases to trimming and J lost 8 bases, with 18 bases between them. CDR3 length equals 14 residues. Germline CDR1 MNHEY, CDR2 SMNVEV (reference sequence). Here the CDR3 DNA reads TGTGCCAGCAGTCCCTCGGGCAGGGATGGAGGCTACACCTTC. This codes for CASSPSGRDGGYTF.

Here the CDR3 reads CASSLGQPGTEAFF. The CDR3, as DNA: TGCGCCAGCAGCTTGGGACAACCTGGGACTGAAGCTTTCTTT. This chain links TRBV5-1 with TRBJ1-1; D is undetermined. Germline V gene lookup returns CDR1 SGHRS and CDR2 YFSETQ. This CDR3 comprises 14 residues. The ends were cut back, 0 bases at V and 5 bases at J, with 11 bases in the middle.

The chain carries TRBV5-1 and TRBJ1-2; 7 nucleotides line up with TRBD1. The CDR3 extends over 14 amino acids. J lost 6 bases, V lost 0 bases, and 5 bases had no gene match. CDR1 is SGHRS, CDR2 YFSETQ, per germline. The DNA for the CDR3 is TGCGCCAGCAGCTTGGCGACAGGGTACAATGGCTACACCTTC. Translation: CASSLATGYNGYTF.

The rearrangement joins TRBV5-1 to TRBJ2-7; 10 bases are a match to TRBD1. The germline CDR1 and CDR2 sequences are SGHRS and YFSETQ. This CDR3 has 15 amino acids. Losses at the gene ends were 5 bases for V and 5 bases for J; bases not matched to a gene: 10. The CDR3 region has the DNA TGCGCCAGCAGTCTCGGGACAGGGGCAATCAACGAGCAGTACTTC. Protein product: CASSLGTGAINEQYF.

The chain has TRBV11-2 and TRBJ1-2, with D possibly TRBD1 on 5 matching bases. Germline V lookup: CDR1 SGHAT, CDR2 FQNNGV. The CDR3 consists of 11 residues. V lost 4 bases to trimming and J lost 12 bases, with 12 bases between them. The CDR3 DNA sequence: TGTGCCAGCAGCTGGGGGGGGTTGGACACCTTC. Protein product: CASSWGGLDTF.

The chain couples TRBV28 to TRBJ1-3; D is uncertain. The CDR3 spans 14 residues. V shed 3 bases and J shed 3 bases, with 9 bases lying between them. CDR1 and CDR2 (germline): MDHEN, SYDVKM. As DNA, the CDR3 is TGTGCCAGCAGTTTGTCCCTAGGTGGAAACACCATATATTTT. Its translation: CASSLSLGGNTIYF.

This chain uses TRBV27 with TRBJ1-2, with a weak D call TRBD1 (5 bases). Trimming took 4 bases from V and 3 from J, leaving 12 bases between them. The CDR3 is 14 amino acids. Germline V gives CDR1 MNHEY, CDR2 SMNVEV (reference sequence). In nucleotides, the CDR3 is TGTGCCAGCAGTTCGGGCCGGGGGGACTATGGCTACACCTTC. This gives the protein CASSSGRGDYGYTF.

The chain recombines TRBV7-3 with TRBJ2-7; the D gene is possibly TRBD2 (5 bases). Germline V gene sequence: CDR1 SGHTA, CDR2 FQGTGA. The CDR3 length is 13 residues. The ends were cut back, 1 base at V and 5 bases at J, with 9 bases in the middle. The CDR3 sequence: CASSLILEDEQYF. CDR3 sequence (DNA): TGTGCCAGCAGCTTAATACTAGAAGACGAGCAGTACTTC.

The chain combines TRBV28 with TRBJ1-1; the match to TRBD1 covers 7 bases. Germline values: CDR1 MDHEN, CDR2 SYDVKM. Trimming took 7 bases from V and 7 from J; bases not matched to a gene: 15. There are 15 residues in the CDR3. The CDR3, as DNA: TGTGCCAGCAATGCCAGAGGGACAGTGGGGTTTGAAGCTTTCTTT. Its translation: CASNARGTVGFEAFF.

The chain couples TRBV4-2 to TRBJ1-5; D is uncertain. Per the germline V gene, CDR1 is LGHNA and CDR2 is YNFKEQ. This CDR3 comprises 21 residues. Trimming took 4 bases from V and 0 from J, leaving 28 bases between them. CDR3 protein: CASSLGRIRRARGGSNQPQHF. CDR3 nucleotides: TGTGCCAGCAGCCTTGGCCGCATAAGGAGGGCTCGGGGAGGTAGCAATCAGCCCCAGCATTTT.

The chain joins TRBV30 to TRBJ1-2, with D unclear. The CDR3 is 13 amino acids. Germline loops: CDR1 GTSNPN, CDR2 SVGIG (reference sequence). V was shortened by 0 bases and J by 6 bases, with 11 bases between the two germline ends. CDR3 bases: TGTGCCTGGAGTGTGGGAGGTACGAATGGCTACACCTTC. Protein: CAWSVGGTNGYTF.

This CDR3 is CASSLEGQPNTEAFF. The CDR3 DNA sequence: TGCGCCAGCAGCTTGGAGGGACAGCCTAACACTGAAGCTTTCTTT. The chain links TRBV5-1 to TRBJ1-1, with TRBD1 identical over 7 bases. The V gene end was trimmed by 0 bases and the J gene end by 2 bases; junction bases not matched to a gene: 4. The CDR3 length is 15 residues. Germline V CDR1 and CDR2: SGHRS, YFSETQ.

The rearrangement links TRBV3-1 (or the pseudogene TRBV3-2) to TRBJ1-6; no definite D call. Deletions cut 1 base from V and 7 bases from J, with 11 bases between. The CDR3 sequence is 15 residues long. From germline, CDR1 is LGHDT and CDR2 YNNKEL (reference sequence). CDR3 DNA: TGTGCCAGCAGCCAAGGGGAGGGTGGGAATTCACCCCTCCACTTT. This encodes CASSQGEGGNSPLHF.

CDR3 amino acids: CASSPTGQSSSPLHF. Written as DNA, the CDR3 is TGCGCCAGCAGCCCGACGGGACAGTCCAGTTCACCCCTCCACTTT. The J gene is TRBJ1-6, the V gene TRBV5-1; 7 positions agree with TRBD1. With V trimmed by 4 bases and J by 9 bases, 10 bases remained unmatched. The CDR3 length is 15 residues. Germline CDR1 and CDR2: SGHRS and YFSETQ.

The V call is TRBV12-5, the J call TRBJ2-1; possible D gene TRBD2, 5 bases. There are 16 residues in the CDR3. The germline gives CDR1 LGHNT, CDR2 FRNRAP. Trimming stripped 1 base from V and 2 bases from J, with 12 bases between. This CDR3 is CASGLGPLAPYNEQFF. CDR3 DNA sequence: TGTGCTAGTGGTTTGGGACCCCTAGCACCCTACAATGAGCAGTTCTTC. Complete variable domain (other parts from reference TRBV12-5 and TRBJ2-1): DARVTQTPRHKVTEMGQEVTMRCQPILGHNTVFWYRQTMMQGLELLAYFRNRAPLDDSGMPKDRFSAEMPDATLATLKIQPSEPRDSAVYFCASGLGPLAPYNEQFFGPGTRLTVL.

This clone appeared a single time. Compared with germline, one end of the junction differs, possibly owing to a read error. This chain links TRBV6-1 with TRBJ2-1; D may be TRBD2 (6 bases). CDR1 is MNHNS, CDR2 SASEGT, per germline. This CDR3 region has 13 residues. In nucleotides, the CDR3 is TGTGCCAGCAGTGAGGGTTCGGGGACTGTCGAGGTCTTC. Translated, it gives CASSEGSGTVEVF.